The 20 T cell receptor beta chains listed next were all sequenced from one sample in a study of T cell responses to AZD1222 COVID-19 vaccine. The assay was immunoSEQ multiplex PCR, and TCRdb's table has in-frame clones only and misses some. The table records approximately 150,000 clones, approximately 93% of them present only once. The specimen was peripheral blood, collected on day 0 of AZD1222 vaccination. The source of these receptors is an adult in good health.

The chain couples TRBV9 to TRBJ1-2; tentative D call: TRBD1 (5 bases). Deletions cut 4 bases from V and 4 bases from J, with 14 bases between. The CDR3 runs to 14 residues. CDR1 SGDLS and CDR2 YYNGEE come from the germline V gene. CDR3 nucleotide sequence: TGTGCCAGCAGCCCTCGGGGACGAAGCTATGGCTACACCTTC. Translating it yields CASSPRGRSYGYTF.

The chain combines TRBV6-2 or TRBV6-3 with TRBJ2-7; 9 nucleotides align to TRBD2. The germline gives CDR1 MNHEY, CDR2 SVGEGT. The CDR3 has 14 residues. V gave up 6 bases and J gave up 4 bases; unmatched junction bases: 7. The CDR3 protein is CASSPLGLAYEQYF. DNA for the CDR3: TGTGCCAGCAGCCCACTCGGACTAGCGTACGAGCAGTACTTC.

The V gene is TRBV18, the J gene TRBJ2-5; D assignment may be TRBD1 or TRBD2 (5 bases each). Per the germline V gene, CDR1 is KGHSH and CDR2 is LQKENI. The CDR3 covers 14 residues. V dropped 3 bases and J dropped 5 bases, with 13 bases sitting between them. The DNA for the CDR3 is TGTGCCAGCTCACCTGATTCCAGGGAGGAGACCCAGTACTTC. Its protein is CASSPDSREETQYF.

This clone was seen a handful of times. The V and J genes are TRBV11-2 and TRBJ2-2; possible D gene TRBD1, 6 bases. This CDR3 comprises 14 residues. Germline V gene sequence: CDR1 SGHAT, CDR2 FQNNGV. The V and J ends lost 11 bases and 4 bases respectively, with 17 bases between them. This chain's CDR3 is CAGPRTALTGELFF. DNA of the CDR3: TGTGCCGGACCGAGGACAGCCCTCACCGGGGAGCTGTTTTTT.

The chain combines TRBV25-1 with TRBJ2-2; TRBD2 aligns across 12 bases. CDR3 length: 18 amino acids. Per the germline V gene, CDR1 is MGHDK and CDR2 is SYGVNS. V lost 4 bases to trimming and J lost 5 bases; unmatched junction nucleotides: 11. The CDR3 nucleotides read TGTGCCAGCAGTGCTCAGATGGGACTAGCGGGTGTTACCGGGGAGCTGTTTTTT. Translating gives CASSAQMGLAGVTGELFF.

The CDR3 nucleotides are TGTGCCAGCTCACCCCAAAAGGCCCATTCACCCCTCCACTTT. Its protein is CASSPQKAHSPLHF. This sequence joins TRBV18 and TRBJ1-6; no definite D call. Trimming left V 3 bases short and J 8 bases short, with 11 bases between. Germline CDR1 KGHSH, CDR2 LQKENI. The CDR3 runs 14 residues.

This chain joins TRBV18 and TRBJ1-5, with a weak D call TRBD1 (6 bases). CDR1 is KGHSH and CDR2 is LQKENI in the germline V gene. The length of the CDR3 is 14 residues. V was clipped by 3 bases and J by 3 bases, with 9 bases between them. The CDR3 DNA is TGTGCCAGCTCACCCTGGACAGCCAATCAGCCCCAGCATTTT. Its translation: CASSPWTANQPQHF.

This clone was detected once. The rearrangement uses TRBV2 and TRBJ2-4; a weak D match, TRBD2 (7 bases). There are 12 residues in the CDR3. V lost 8 bases and J lost 6, with 11 bases in between. CDR1 and CDR2 from the germline V gene are SNHLY and FYNNEI. The CDR3 DNA is TGTGCCAGCCACAGGGAGGGAAACATTCAGTACTTC. Amino acid sequence: CASHREGNIQYF.

The chain couples TRBV5-5 to TRBJ2-7, with unresolved D. CDR1 is SGHKS and CDR2 is YYEKEE in the germline V gene (reference sequence). Trimming took 6 bases from V and 1 from J, leaving 20 bases between them. The CDR3 contains 16 residues. CDR3 amino acids: CASTQNPSRGSYEQYF. As DNA, the CDR3 is TGTGCCAGCACCCAAAACCCCTCGCGTGGTTCCTACGAGCAGTACTTC. Full variable domain (outside the CDR3, taken from reference TRBV5-5 and TRBJ2-7): DAGVTQSPTHLIKTRGQQVTLRCSPISGHKSVSWYQQVLGQGPQFIFQYYEKEERGRGNFPDRFSARQFPNYSSELNVNALLLGDSALYLCASTQNPSRGSYEQYFGPGTRLTVT.

This CDR3 is CASARDNISGNTIYF. The CDR3 DNA is TGTGCCAGCGCTAGGGACAACATTTCTGGAAACACCATATATTTT. V is TRBV6-5 and J is TRBJ1-3, with D maybe TRBD1 (6 bases). CDR1 and CDR2 (germline): MNHEY, SVGAGI. Deletions cut 8 bases from V and 1 base from J, with 15 bases between. The CDR3 sequence is 15 residues long.

Comments on this clone: The same CDR3 also results from other DNA sequences found in this sample. This chain uses TRBV5-1 with TRBJ1-1; D gene uncertain. V was cut by 0 bases and J by 1 base, with 4 bases left in between. This CDR3 spans 13 amino acids. From germline, CDR1 is SGHRS and CDR2 YFSETQ. The CDR3 sequence: CASSLAGNTEAFF. In nucleotides, the CDR3 is TGCGCCAGCAGCTTGGCAGGGAACACTGAAGCTTTCTTT.

This clone was detected only once. The gene calls are TRBV9 and TRBJ2-1; D ambiguous. Germline CDR1 is SGDLS and CDR2 is YYNGEE. The CDR3 contains 13 residues. Trimming cost V 0 bases and J 8 bases, with 9 bases left between them. CDR3 region: CASSVDGIDEQFF. CDR3 nucleotides: TGTGCCAGCAGCGTAGATGGAATTGATGAGCAGTTCTTC.

This chain joins TRBV5-1 and TRBJ1-2, with TRBD1 as a possible D gene (6 bases). This CDR3 comprises 15 residues. The germline CDR1 and CDR2 sequences are SGHRS and YFSETQ. Trimming cost V 4 bases and J 5 bases, with 18 bases left between them. CDR3 nucleotides: TGCGCCAGCAGCCCGGACGGGGTGCAGGGGTATGGCTACACCTTC. Translation: CASSPDGVQGYGYTF.

CDR3: CASSYSVSGNTIYF. In DNA, the CDR3 is TGTGCCAGCAGTTATTCAGTCTCTGGAAACACCATATATTTT. The chain carries TRBV6-5 and TRBJ1-3, with D hard to call. The V gene's germline CDR1 is MNHEY and CDR2 SVGAGI. Trimming cost V 3 bases and J 0 bases, with 6 bases left between them. This CDR3 is 14 amino acids long.

This chain joins TRBV24-1 and TRBJ2-1, with D unclear. The CDR3 contains 13 residues. Trimming removed 5 bases from V and 6 bases from J, with 10 bases in between. Germline assignment: CDR1 KGHDR and CDR2 SFDVKD. The CDR3 bases are TGTGCCACCAGTGGAGTGGGGATCAATGAGCAGTTCTTC. Its protein product is CATSGVGINEQFF.

In nucleotides, the CDR3 is TGTGCCACCAGTGATTTGGGGGGGGGCAATCAGCCCCAGCATTTT. It codes for CATSDLGGGNQPQHF. The chain combines TRBV24-1 with TRBJ1-5, with D possibly TRBD1 on 5 matching bases. V lost 0 bases to trimming and J lost 2 bases, with 7 bases between them. CDR3 length: 15 residues. Germline lookup yields CDR1 KGHDR and CDR2 SFDVKD.

The J gene is TRBJ2-1, the V gene TRBV19, with D possibly being TRBD2 (5 bases). Trimming shortened V by 6 bases and J by 8 bases, and 8 bases separated the two germline ends. Per the germline V gene, CDR1 is LNHDA and CDR2 is SQIVND (reference sequence). The CDR3 is 11 amino acids. The CDR3 DNA sequence: TGTGCCAGTAGAGCGGTCGATGAGCAGTTCTTC. This codes for CASRAVDEQFF.

The chain combines TRBV5-4 with TRBJ1-2, with TRBD1 identical over 8 bases. CDR1 and CDR2 from the germline V gene are SGHNT and YYREEE (reference sequence). The CDR3 consists of 17 residues. V lost 0 bases, J lost 0 bases, and 7 bases stayed unmatched. CDR3 in DNA: TGTGCCAGCAGCTTGGGTCCAGGGGGCGCCTCTAACTATGGCTACACCTTC. This gives the protein CASSLGPGGASNYGYTF. The full variable domain, completed using reference TRBV5-4 and TRBJ1-2, is ETGVTQSPTHLIKTRGQQVTLRCSSQSGHNTVSWYQQALGQGPQFIFQYYREEENGRGNFPPRFSGLQFPNYSSELNVNALELDDSALYLCASSLGPGGASNYGYTFGSGTRLTVV.

The gene calls are TRBV15 and TRBJ1-1; D possibly corresponds to TRBD1 (5 bases). The germline CDR1 and CDR2 sequences are LNHNV and YYDKDF (reference sequence). CDR3 size: 17 residues. Trimming shortened V by 0 bases and J by 6 bases, and 20 bases separated the two germline ends. The CDR3 DNA reads TGTGCCACCAGCAGAGATCAGGTCGGGGCACAATTGGCTGAAGCTTTCTTT. Translation: CATSRDQVGAQLAEAFF.

The J gene is TRBJ1-4, the V gene TRBV6-2 or TRBV6-3, with unresolved D. Trimming shortened V by 5 bases and J by 8 bases, and 9 bases separated the two germline ends. CDR3 length: 12 residues. Germline V gene data show CDR1 as MNHEY and CDR2 as SVGEGT. CDR3 DNA sequence: TGTGCCAGCAGTCAAAACGAGGAAAAACTGTTTTTT. Its translation is CASSQNEEKLFF.